The T cell receptor (beta chain) under discussion was sequenced for a study of T cell responses to AZD1222 COVID-19 vaccine. The V end lost 4 bases, the J end lost 6 bases, and 9 bases lay between the germline ends. Germline V gene data show CDR1 as WNHNN and CDR2 as SYGVQD (reference sequence). The CDR3 loop spans 13 amino acids. Libraries were prepared by immunoSEQ multiplex PCR; TCRdb keeps only in-frame clonotypes and omits some of them. In the table there are more than 85,000 clones, around 87% of which are singletons. Study conclusions and caveats: Spike as a whole was targeted by vaccine-associated CD4 TCRs, dominant at 160-218 and 743-854. Two AZD1222 doses significantly raised spike-specific TCR breadth and depth over controls. Baseline testing showed seropositivity in only a handful of AZD1222 recipients. The donor group comprised mostly white British people and more females; the analysis possibly underestimated clonal diversity.

As to this clone: No antigen is known for it.

The sequencing here drew on peripheral blood, taken on day 0 of AZD1222 vaccination. The rearrangement uses TRBV10-1 and TRBJ1-4; perhaps TRBD1 as D (6 bases). This clonotype originated in an adult in good health. The CDR3 DNA follows: TGCGCCAGCAGTGGTGGGGGCGATGAAAAACTGTTTTTT. Translated: CASSGGGDEKLFF.